A selection of T cell receptor beta chains follows, all from one sample in a study of blood T cell repertoires in COVID-19. The assay was immunoSEQ multiplex PCR, and TCRdb's table has in-frame clones only and misses some. This sample has some 120,000 clones; around nine tenths occur once, and the top ten carry 1.8%. Sequenced: peripheral blood. The receptors were gathered from a human donor with active COVID-19. The donor label of this sample is uncertain. Each CDR3 is given with its conserved first and last residue. Each record gives: CDR3 protein, CDR3 DNA, J gene, clone size, D gene, V gene. The D gene is left open where the match is weak. For some rows the clone size is stated as once, few or many, or as a class when expanded; others skip it.

cdr3_aa: CASRGGQGYTDTQYF
cdr3_nt: TGTGCCAGCAGGGGAGGACAGGGCTACACAGATACGCAGTATTTT
j_call: TRBJ2-3
clone_size: .
d_call: TRBD1
v_call: TRBV25-1

cdr3_aa: CASSQGYRVTQETQYF
cdr3_nt: TGTGCCAGCAGCCAAGGGTACAGGGTGACCCAAGAGACCCAGTACTTC
j_call: TRBJ2-5
clone_size: .
d_call: .
v_call: TRBV3-1/TRBV3-2

cdr3_aa: CASSQDAQGGQPQHF
cdr3_nt: TGCGCCAGCAGCCAAGACGCGCAGGGAGGTCAGCCCCAGCATTTT
j_call: TRBJ1-5
clone_size: .
d_call: .
v_call: TRBV4-3

cdr3_aa: CASSYRDITNSPLHF
cdr3_nt: TGTGCCAGCAGTTACAGGGATATAACGAATTCACCCCTCCACTTT
j_call: TRBJ1-6
clone_size: .
d_call: .
v_call: TRBV28

cdr3_aa: CASNSSPGYEQYF
cdr3_nt: TGTGCCAGCAACTCTTCTCCCGGCTACGAGCAGTACTTC
j_call: TRBJ2-7
clone_size: .
d_call: .
v_call: TRBV7-2

cdr3_aa: CASSQDLGTSEETQYF
cdr3_nt: TGCGCCAGCAGCCAAGATTTGGGGACTAGCGAAGAGACCCAGTACTTC
j_call: TRBJ2-5
clone_size: .
d_call: TRBD2
v_call: TRBV4-1

cdr3_aa: CASSPLNTPYNEQFF
cdr3_nt: TGTGCCAGCTCACCATTAAACACCCCATACAATGAGCAGTTCTTC
j_call: TRBJ2-1
clone_size: .
d_call: .
v_call: TRBV18

cdr3_aa: CSVEETGAYNEQFF
cdr3_nt: TGCAGCGTTGAGGAGACAGGGGCCTACAATGAGCAGTTCTTC
j_call: TRBJ2-1
clone_size: .
d_call: TRBD1
v_call: TRBV29-1

cdr3_aa: CACQRGNSYNSPLHF
cdr3_nt: TGTGCCTGCCAAAGGGGGAACTCCTATAATTCACCCCTCCACTTT
j_call: TRBJ1-6
clone_size: few
d_call: .
v_call: TRBV7-2

cdr3_aa: CAWTPGQLYSNQPQHF
cdr3_nt: TGTGCCTGGACTCCGGGACAGCTGTATAGCAATCAGCCCCAGCATTTT
j_call: TRBJ1-5
clone_size: once
d_call: TRBD1
v_call: TRBV30

cdr3_aa: CATTTDRTGNTIYF
cdr3_nt: TGTGCCACCACTACAGACAGGACTGGAAACACCATATATTTT
j_call: TRBJ1-3
clone_size: few
d_call: .
v_call: TRBV15

cdr3_aa: CASSSRLAGGPDQFF
cdr3_nt: TGTGCCAGCAGCTCCCGACTAGCGGGGGGGCCCGATCAGTTCTTC
j_call: TRBJ2-1
clone_size: .
d_call: TRBD2
v_call: TRBV9

cdr3_aa: CASGNRALYGYTF
cdr3_nt: TGTGCCAGTGGCAACAGAGCTTTATATGGCTACACCTTC
j_call: TRBJ1-2
clone_size: .
d_call: .
v_call: TRBV10-3

cdr3_aa: CASSQGAGRSYEQYF
cdr3_nt: TGCGCCAGCAGCCAAGGAGCGGGGAGATCCTACGAGCAGTACTTC
j_call: TRBJ2-7
clone_size: .
d_call: TRBD2
v_call: TRBV4-1

cdr3_aa: CASSPAGGNTDTQYF
cdr3_nt: TGTGCTAGCAGCCCAGCGGGGGGGAACACAGATACGCAGTATTTT
j_call: TRBJ2-3
clone_size: .
d_call: TRBD2
v_call: TRBV7-7

cdr3_aa: CATSSNRGYEQYF
cdr3_nt: TGTGCCACCAGCAGCAACAGGGGTTACGAGCAGTACTTC
j_call: TRBJ2-7
clone_size: .
d_call: TRBD1
v_call: TRBV15

cdr3_aa: CASSIGRFPYGYTF
cdr3_nt: TGTGCCAGTAGTATAGGCAGGTTCCCCTATGGCTACACCTTC
j_call: TRBJ1-2
clone_size: .
d_call: .
v_call: TRBV19

cdr3_aa: CASSQDLAPEKEWSYNSPLHF
cdr3_nt: TGCGCCAGCAGCCAAGATTTGGCCCCGGAGAAGGAATGGAGCTATAATTCACCCCTCCACTTT
j_call: TRBJ1-6
clone_size: .
d_call: .
v_call: TRBV4-3

cdr3_aa: CASSLVSLAGTTDTQYF
cdr3_nt: TGCGCCAGCAGCTTGGTATCTCTAGCGGGGACGACAGATACGCAGTATTTT
j_call: TRBJ2-3
clone_size: .
d_call: TRBD2
v_call: TRBV5-1

cdr3_aa: CASSPRGQNSPLHF
cdr3_nt: TGTGCCAGCTCACCACGCGGACAGAACTCACCCCTCCACTTT
j_call: TRBJ1-6
clone_size: .
d_call: .
v_call: TRBV18

cdr3_aa: CSVVPAGISTNEKLFF
cdr3_nt: TGCAGCGTTGTTCCGGCAGGAATTTCAACTAATGAAAAACTGTTTTTT
j_call: TRBJ1-4
clone_size: .
d_call: .
v_call: TRBV29-1

cdr3_aa: CASSLSLTRGFVKNIQYF
cdr3_nt: TGTGCCAGCAGTTTATCACTAACCAGGGGGTTTGTCAAAAACATTCAGTACTTC
j_call: TRBJ2-4
clone_size: .
d_call: TRBD1
v_call: TRBV28

cdr3_aa: CATTSGGLQETQYF
cdr3_nt: TGTGCCACCACTAGCGGGGGCTTACAAGAGACCCAGTACTTC
j_call: TRBJ2-5
clone_size: .
d_call: TRBD2
v_call: TRBV2